This TCR beta chain was found in a study of shared clonotypes between healthy human individuals. Study-level information: In total, the donors were a couple of women and a few men aged 18 to 49.

Naive CD8 isolation took CD45RO-negative cells positively selected for CCR7 and excluded terminally differentiated effector memory CD45RA+ cells. V gave up 10 bases and J gave up 6 bases, with 13 bases separating them. Germline assignment: CDR1 SGHNT and CDR2 YYREEE (reference sequence). The CDR3 sequence is 11 residues long. Libraries were prepared by immunoSEQ multiplex PCR; TCRdb keeps only in-frame clonotypes and omits some of them. The sample yields 500,000 to 700,000 clones, approximately 95% seen once. The chain employs TRBV5-4 and TRBJ1-2; D perhaps matches TRBD1 (5 bases). This clonotype was sampled from a woman aged 25 to 39 in good health. The specimen sequenced was naive CD8+ T cells sorted from blood. The CDR3 DNA sequence: TGTGCCTGGGGCCCGGCGGATGGCTACACCTTC. Translation: CAWGPADGYTF.